This T cell receptor (beta chain) stems from a study of cytomegalovirus exposure and HLA in healthy donors. The PCR used 60 Vbeta and 13 Jbeta primers. Sequencing used immunoSEQ multiplex PCR; TCRdb keeps in-frame clones, though not all of them. Among around 120,000 clones listed, about 78% were seen once. The receptor was isolated from a human donor in good health. The material sequenced was PBMCs.

The CDR3 DNA reads as TGTGCCTGGCAGTCGGGGTTGGGTCAGCCCCAGCATTTT. It is translated as CAWQSGLGQPQHF. The chain carries TRBV30 and TRBJ1-5; no clear D gene. The V end was cut by 5 bases, the J end by 6 bases, with 14 bases between. Germline CDR1 and CDR2: GTSNPN and SVGIG (reference sequence). The CDR3 spans 13 residues.